This passage covers 26 T cell receptor beta chains from one sample sequenced in a study of CD8 T cells in Susac syndrome. Random hexamers were used to reverse transcribe an amount of about 0.45 to 1 ug RNA. TCRdb passed the immunoSEQ multiplex PCR reads through MiXCR, listing each CDR3 protein once. The table has fewer than 200,000 distinct CDR3 sequences, 94% seen once. The sequencing sample was made of CD4+ T cells from PBMCs. The receptors were sampled from a human donor with Susac syndrome.

V is TRBV4-1 and J is TRBJ1-2; the D is unclear. V dropped 8 bases and J dropped 8 bases, with 18 bases sitting between them. Per germline, CDR1 MGHRA and CDR2 YSYEKL. CDR3 size: 13 residues. The CDR3 DNA is TGCGCCAGCCACGCCTTAGGTCGGAGGGGCTACACCTTC. Translating it yields CASHALGRRGYTF.

The V and J genes are TRBV7-9 and TRBJ1-1; 8 bases match TRBD1. Germline-derived CDR1 and CDR2 are SEHNR and FQNEAQ (reference sequence). With 5 bases clipped from V and 4 bases from J, the junction kept 9 bases outside the gene matches. CDR3 length: 15 residues. The CDR3 DNA reads as TGTGCCAGCAGCCCGCGACAGGGGACGGCCACTGAAGCTTTCTTT. This translates into CASSPRQGTATEAFF.

The V call is TRBV7-2, the J call TRBJ2-5; the D is unclear. V dropped 1 base and J dropped 4 bases, with 16 bases sitting between them. Germline CDR1 is SGHTA and CDR2 is FQGNSA. This CDR3 is 16 amino acids long. The CDR3 is CASSLGGLVYGETQYF. CDR3 nucleotides: TGTGCCAGCAGCTTAGGCGGTCTGGTCTATGGAGAGACCCAGTACTTC. The entire variable domain, with the rest obtained from reference TRBV7-2 and TRBJ2-5, is as follows: GAGVSQSPSNKVTEKGKDVELRCDPISGHTALYWYRQSLGQGLEFLIYFQGNSAPDKSGLPSDRFSAERTGGSVSTLTIQRTQQEDSAVYLCASSLGGLVYGETQYFGPGTRLLVL.

The J gene is TRBJ1-5, the V gene TRBV5-1; maybe TRBD1 (5 bases). Trimming pared 2 bases from V and 1 base from J, leaving 10 bases between. The CDR3 has 15 amino acids. From germline, CDR1 is SGHRS and CDR2 YFSETQ. The CDR3, as DNA: TGCGCCAGCAGCTTAGGGGACGGAAGCAATCAGCCCCAGCATTTT. Amino acids: CASSLGDGSNQPQHF.

The chain carries TRBV20-1 and TRBJ1-1, with 7 bases matching TRBD1. The CDR3 covers 12 residues. J was trimmed by 6 bases and V by 6 bases; bases with no gene match: 7. Germline V gene data show CDR1 as DFQATT and CDR2 as SNEGSKA (reference sequence). In DNA form, the CDR3 reads TGCAGTGCCCAAGGCAGGGGGGCTGAAGCTTTCTTT. As protein: CSAQGRGAEAFF.

The chain recombines TRBV6-5 with TRBJ2-7, with unresolved D. V was trimmed by 5 bases and J by 2 bases, leaving 13 bases between them. From germline, CDR1 is MNHEY and CDR2 SVGAGI. This CDR3 has 14 amino acids. The chain's CDR3 is CASSRAAGTYEQYF. CDR3 coding DNA: TGTGCCAGCAGTCGGGCAGCAGGCACCTACGAGCAGTACTTC.

This clonotype was counted a few times. The chain uses TRBV5-1 and TRBJ1-1; D might be TRBD1 (6 bases). This CDR3 is 14 amino acids long. In germline, CDR1 is SGHRS, CDR2 YFSETQ. Trimming left V 4 bases short and J 0 bases short, with 10 bases between. The CDR3 sequence: CASSPGGLNTEAFF. For the CDR3, the DNA is TGCGCCAGCAGCCCGGGGGGCCTGAACACTGAAGCTTTCTTT.

The CDR3 loop reads CASSTGGNVNEQFF. The DNA for the CDR3 is TGCGCCAGCAGCACGGGAGGGAATGTCAATGAGCAGTTCTTC. The chain recombines TRBV4-3 with TRBJ2-1; TRBD2 matches 8 bases. Germline lookup yields CDR1 LGHNA and CDR2 YSLEER. The junction had 6 bases not matched to a gene; V was cut back by 5 bases and J by 6 bases. This CDR3 has 14 amino acids.

The chain has TRBV6-1 and TRBJ1-2; weak D call: TRBD1 (6 bases). There are 16 residues in the CDR3. Germline V gene data show CDR1 as MNHNS and CDR2 as SASEGT. Trimming removed 1 base at V and 5 bases at J, with 17 bases between. The CDR3 region is CASSEVTTGVGYGYTF. In nucleotides, the CDR3 is TGTGCCAGCAGTGAAGTGACGACAGGTGTGGGGTATGGCTACACCTTC.

V and J are TRBV4-2 and TRBJ2-3; D perhaps matches TRBD2 (5 bases). The V end lost 8 bases, the J end lost 4 bases, and 7 bases lay between the germline ends. This CDR3 is 11 amino acids long. Germline lookup yields CDR1 LGHNA and CDR2 YNFKEQ. Here the CDR3 reads CASLASDTQYF. The DNA of the CDR3 is TGTGCCAGCCTAGCTTCAGATACGCAGTATTTT.

V usage is TRBV7-6 and J usage is TRBJ2-4, with TRBD2 identical over 9 bases. The CDR3 is made up of 16 amino acids. With 3 bases clipped from V and 7 bases from J, the junction kept 10 bases outside the gene matches. Germline CDR1 and CDR2: SGHVS and FNYEAQ. CDR3 sequence (DNA): TGTGCCAGCAGCTTGGGGGCTAGCGGGGCGTTGAACATTCAGTACTTC. Its translation is CASSLGASGALNIQYF. Combining the CDR3 with reference TRBV7-6 and TRBJ2-4 gives the whole variable domain GAGVSQSPRYKVTKRGQDVALRCDPISGHVSLYWYRQALGQGPEFLTYFNYEAQQDKSGLPNDRFSAERPEGSISTLTIQRTEQRDSAMYRCASSLGASGALNIQYFGAGTRLSVL.

CDR3 sequence: CASSLGQTNSGYTF. As DNA, the CDR3 is TGTGCCAGCAGCTTGGGACAGACTAATTCGGGCTACACCTTC. The rearrangement uses TRBV12-3 or TRBV12-4 and TRBJ1-2; 7 nucleotides match TRBD1. With V trimmed by 6 bases and J by 8 bases, 12 bases remained unmatched. The CDR3 is 14 residues long.

The rearrangement uses TRBV7-3 and TRBJ2-3; D may be TRBD1 (5 bases). Trimming cost V 4 bases and J 2 bases, with 7 bases left between them. Looked up from germline, CDR1 is SGHTA and CDR2 is FQGTGA. This CDR3 has 13 residues. The chain's CDR3 is CASSSTATDTQYF. In nucleotides, the CDR3 is TGTGCCAGCAGCTCGACAGCCACAGATACGCAGTATTTT. Using reference TRBV7-3 and TRBJ2-3 for the parts outside the CDR3, the full variable domain is GAGVSQTPSNKVTEKGKYVELRCDPISGHTALYWYRQSLGQGPEFLIYFQGTGAADDSGLPNDRFFAVRPEGSVSTLKIQRTERGDSAVYLCASSSTATDTQYFGPGTRLTVL.

This sequence joins TRBV6-5 and TRBJ1-6, with 8 bases identical to TRBD1. The CDR3 is made up of 14 amino acids. The V gene end was trimmed by 7 bases and the J gene end by 5 bases; junction bases not matched to a gene: 4. Germline V CDR1 and CDR2: MNHEY, SVGAGI. The CDR3 is CASNPGQDNSPLHF. In nucleotides, the CDR3 is TGTGCCAGCAACCCGGGACAGGATAATTCACCCCTCCACTTT.

This clonotype was counted a single time. V is TRBV6-5 and J is TRBJ2-3; no clear D. The CDR3 has 13 residues. In germline, CDR1 is MNHEY, CDR2 SVGAGI. V lost 7 bases, J lost 1 base, and 9 bases lay in between. CDR3: CASKTPGTDTQYF. CDR3 DNA sequence: TGTGCCAGCAAGACCCCAGGCACAGATACGCAGTATTTT.

The V gene is TRBV14, the J gene TRBJ1-1; no firm D call. CDR3 length: 13 residues. The V end lost 0 bases, the J end lost 5 bases, and 7 bases lay between the germline ends. The germline gives CDR1 SGHDN, CDR2 FVKESK. CDR3 loop: CASSQDWETEAFF. The CDR3 DNA sequence: TGTGCCAGCAGCCAAGATTGGGAGACTGAAGCTTTCTTT. The full variable domain, its missing parts supplied by reference TRBV14 and TRBJ1-1, is EAGVTQFPSHSVIEKGQTVTLRCDPISGHDNLYWYRRVMGKEIKFLLHFVKESKQDESGMPNNRFLAERTGGTYSTLKVQPAELEDSGVYFCASSQDWETEAFFGQGTRLTVV.

This chain uses TRBV25-1 with TRBJ1-2; D remains ambiguous. Germline V gene lookup returns CDR1 MGHDK and CDR2 SYGVNS. The V end lost 10 bases, the J end lost 4 bases, and 10 bases lay between the germline ends. The CDR3 has 11 amino acids. Here the CDR3 reads CATPYAYGYTF. CDR3 nucleotides: TGTGCCACACCTTACGCCTATGGCTACACCTTC.

The CDR3, as DNA: TGTGCCAGCAGTTTAAACCCGGGAGGGCAGTATTTT. As protein: CASSLNPGGQYF. The chain employs TRBV12-3 or TRBV12-4 and TRBJ2-3; TRBD2 agrees at 7 bases. There are 12 residues in the CDR3. Unmatched junction bases numbered 4, after V lost 2 bases and J lost 11 bases.

The chain combines TRBV7-3 with TRBJ2-1; tentative D call: TRBD2 (7 bases). V lost 2 bases and J 0 bases, leaving 11 bases between the germline ends. This CDR3 region has 16 residues. Looked up from germline, CDR1 is SGHTA and CDR2 is FQGTGA. The CDR3: CASSLGGASSYNEQFF. In DNA form, the CDR3 reads TGTGCCAGCAGCTTAGGGGGGGCTAGCTCCTACAATGAGCAGTTCTTC.

The chain employs TRBV7-2 and TRBJ2-3; 10 bases are a match to TRBD2. CDR1 and CDR2 from the germline V gene are SGHTA and FQGNSA. Germline trimming cut 4 bases from V and 6 bases from J; bases unmatched to any gene: 4. The CDR3 extends over 14 amino acids. The CDR3 nucleotides read TGTGCCAGCAGCTCCCGGACTAGCGGTGATACGCAGTATTTT. It translates to CASSSRTSGDTQYF.

Concerning this clonotype itself: One end of the junction fails to match germline, which may point to a read error. CDR3 region: CPRKNIQYF. CDR3 in DNA: TGCCCCAGGAAAAACATTCAGTACTTC. The gene calls are TRBV15 and TRBJ2-4; D is uncertain. The CDR3 has 9 residues. The germline CDR1 and CDR2 sequences are LNHNV and YYDKDF (reference sequence).

In its sample, this clonotype was seen once. The V and J genes are TRBV29-1 and TRBJ2-5; D may match TRBD1 or TRBD2 (6 bases each). Germline CDR1 reads SQVTM; CDR2 reads ANQGSEA. The V gene lost 3 bases and the J gene lost 5 bases, with 10 bases spanning the gap. The CDR3 consists of 12 residues. CDR3 coding DNA: TGCAGCGTTGAGACAGGAGGGGAGACCCAGTACTTC. It is translated as CSVETGGETQYF.

V and J are TRBV9 and TRBJ1-5, with 9 bases matching TRBD1. This CDR3 has 14 amino acids. Germline V gene sequence: CDR1 SGDLS, CDR2 YYNGEE. Trimming cost V 2 bases and J 7 bases; bases outside gene matches: 4. The CDR3 DNA is TGTGCCAGCAGCGTCGGACAGGGGAGGCAGCCCCAGCATTTT. Residues: CASSVGQGRQPQHF.

This clonotype was recorded only once. The chain is built from TRBV4-1 and TRBJ2-3; the D gene is possibly TRBD1 (5 bases). CDR1 is MGHRA and CDR2 is YSYEKL in the germline V gene. The length of the CDR3 is 15 residues. The V and J ends lost 0 bases and 1 base respectively, with 8 bases between them. In DNA form, the CDR3 reads TGCGCCAGCAGCCAAGACAGGGAAGGCACAGATACGCAGTATTTT. Translated: CASSQDREGTDTQYF.

This chain connects TRBV6-1 to TRBJ2-5; no definite D call. Germline loops: CDR1 MNHNS, CDR2 SASEGT. This CDR3 is built from 15 residues. The germline V and J ends were trimmed by 4 bases and 2 bases, with 14 bases remaining between them. This CDR3 is CASSGSHRAQETQYF. In DNA form, the CDR3 reads TGTGCCAGCAGTGGGTCTCATCGCGCTCAAGAGACCCAGTACTTC.

V and J are TRBV2 and TRBJ2-5; D is uncertain. Germline V gives CDR1 SNHLY, CDR2 FYNNEI. This CDR3 comprises 11 residues. V was pared by 8 bases and J by 4 bases, with 8 bases between. The DNA for the CDR3 is TGTGCCAGCCAAGGGCTAGAGACCCAGTACTTC. It codes for CASQGLETQYF.